The 8 T cell receptor beta chains below come from one sample, sequenced in a study of blood T cell repertoires in COVID-19. The repertoire was sequenced with immunoSEQ multiplex PCR; TCRdb's copy has only in-frame clones and lacks some. The repertoire includes around 99,000 clones, around 82% of them detected once, and about 7% sits in the top ten. Sequenced material: peripheral blood. These receptor sequences come from a woman aged 45-60 years with acute or convalescent COVID-19.

The chain links TRBV10-3 to TRBJ1-4; D remains unclear. The CDR3 has 13 amino acids. The V and J ends lost 7 bases and 8 bases respectively, with 14 bases between them. The germline gives CDR1 ENHRY, CDR2 SYGVKD. Here the CDR3 DNA reads TGTGCCATCAAGGAGTCCGCCGAGGAAAAACTGTTTTTT. Translated: CAIKESAEEKLFF.

The chain uses TRBV28 and TRBJ1-2, with 9 positions matching TRBD1. The V gene end was trimmed by 4 bases and the J gene end by 8 bases; junction bases not matched to a gene: 11. The CDR3 sequence is 15 residues long. Germline V gene lookup returns CDR1 MDHEN and CDR2 SYDVKM. The CDR3 region is CASSSVSTGGQGYTF. The DNA for the CDR3 is TGTGCCAGCAGTTCCGTTTCGACAGGGGGACAGGGCTACACCTTC.

This chain uses TRBV27 with TRBJ1-2; D uncertain. The CDR3 extends over 13 amino acids. V was cut by 5 bases and J by 0 bases, with 7 bases left in between. The germline CDR1 and CDR2 sequences are MNHEY and SMNVEV (reference sequence). For the CDR3, the DNA is TGTGCCAGCAGTCTAGGTCCTAACTATGGCTACACCTTC. Amino acids: CASSLGPNYGYTF.

The rearrangement joins TRBV5-6 to TRBJ1-5; TRBD1 is a possible D gene (6 bases). Germline V CDR1 and CDR2: SGHDT, YYEEEE. Trimming cost V 3 bases and J 7 bases, with 11 bases left between them. This CDR3 has 13 residues. The DNA for the CDR3 is TGTGCCAGCAGCTGGGGGCGTGACCAGCCCCAGCATTTT. This sequence encodes CASSWGRDQPQHF.

The V and J genes are TRBV6-5 and TRBJ1-1, with 7 bases that match TRBD1. The germline V gene encodes CDR1 MNHEY and CDR2 SVGAGI. Trimming removed 0 bases from V and 3 bases from J; junction bases left unmatched: 7. The CDR3 contains 16 residues. The CDR3 protein is CASSYSKGGRYTEAFF. As DNA, the CDR3 is TGTGCCAGCAGTTACTCGAAAGGGGGCCGGTACACTGAAGCTTTCTTT.

The chain combines TRBV24-1 with TRBJ1-2, with 9 bases matching TRBD1. J lost 6 bases, V lost 5 bases, and 9 bases had no gene match. Germline V lookup: CDR1 KGHDR, CDR2 SFDVKD. The CDR3 is 15 amino acids. The CDR3 DNA sequence: TGTGCCACCAGTGCCCGGGACAGGGAGAGCAATGGCTACACCTTC. Protein: CATSARDRESNGYTF.

This clone was seen a handful of times. CDR3 nucleotide sequence: TGCGCCAGCAGCCAAGACGGGGGGGCCGTCAATCAGCCCCAGCATTTT. Translated: CASSQDGGAVNQPQHF. The chain combines TRBV4-1 with TRBJ1-5; possibly TRBD1 for D (6 bases). Germline assignment: CDR1 MGHRA and CDR2 YSYEKL. V was pared by 0 bases and J by 3 bases, with 12 bases between. The CDR3 is made up of 16 amino acids.

This clone has a single count. The V call is TRBV6-1, the J call TRBJ1-1; D is perhaps TRBD1 (5 bases). CDR3 size: 14 residues. V dropped 1 base and J dropped 0 bases, with 6 bases sitting between them. Germline loops: CDR1 MNHNS, CDR2 SASEGT. The CDR3 bases are TGTGCCAGCAGTGAAGTGGGGCTGAACACTGAAGCTTTCTTT. Its protein product is CASSEVGLNTEAFF.